Below are 10 T cell receptor beta chains sequenced from a single sample in a study of siplizumab effects on memory and regulatory T cells. Assay: immunoSEQ multiplex PCR; the TCRdb copy retains only in-frame clones and omits some. Altogether over 95,000 clones are present, 80% to 95% being singletons, with the ten largest covering roughly 0.17%. The sample taken for sequencing was non-Treg CD4+ T cells sorted from blood. The origin of the receptors is a human donor in good health.

The V gene is TRBV7-6, the J gene TRBJ2-3; D may be TRBD2 (5 bases). CDR3 length: 14 residues. The V end was cut by 5 bases, the J end by 0 bases, with 9 bases between. The germline gives CDR1 SGHVS, CDR2 FNYEAQ. Written as DNA, the CDR3 is TGTGCCAGCAGCCGCTCGGGAAGCACAGATACGCAGTATTTT. This gives the protein CASSRSGSTDTQYF.

The sample holds one count of this clone. This rearrangement joins TRBV18 to TRBJ2-4; D is perhaps TRBD2 (7 bases). The CDR3 consists of 15 residues. Germline assignment: CDR1 KGHSH and CDR2 LQKENI. V was trimmed by 3 bases and J by 6 bases, leaving 15 bases between them. The CDR3 bases are TGTGCCAGCTCACCTACGGGGGGCGGGAGAAACATTCAGTACTTC. This gives the protein CASSPTGGGRNIQYF.

This clone appeared a single time. The chain carries TRBV6-5 and TRBJ2-3; TRBD2 matches 9 bases. CDR1 MNHEY and CDR2 SVGAGI come from the germline V gene. The CDR3 length is 15 residues. Trimming removed 5 bases from V and 2 bases from J; junction bases left unmatched: 5. As DNA, the CDR3 is TGTGCCAGCAGTCTTGTAGCGGGAGCCACAGATACGCAGTATTTT. Translation: CASSLVAGATDTQYF.

This sequence joins TRBV9 and TRBJ1-2; the D is unclear. CDR1 SGDLS and CDR2 YYNGEE come from the germline V gene. The CDR3 is 14 amino acids. V was pared by 5 bases and J by 0 bases, with 11 bases between. This CDR3 is CASRREGANYGYTF. The CDR3 bases are TGTGCCAGCAGACGAGAGGGTGCTAACTATGGCTACACCTTC.

This clone was found a few times. This chain links TRBV19 with TRBJ1-2; no definite D call. Germline V gene sequence: CDR1 LNHDA, CDR2 SQIVND (reference sequence). V was pared by 1 base and J by 1 base, with 10 bases between. The CDR3 extends over 15 amino acids. The DNA for the CDR3 is TGTGCCAGTAGTATAGCAGAGACGGGTAACTATGGCTACACCTTC. This encodes CASSIAETGNYGYTF.

The chain recombines TRBV19 with TRBJ1-2, with a weak D call TRBD1 (6 bases). V lost 8 bases and J 6 bases, leaving 22 bases between the germline ends. The CDR3 is 15 amino acids. Germline CDR1 and CDR2: LNHDA and SQIVND (reference sequence). CDR3: CASDRSGPAGDGYTF. As DNA, the CDR3 is TGTGCCAGTGATCGATCGGGACCCGCAGGGGATGGCTACACCTTC.

The sample holds one count of this clone. V gene TRBV15 combines with J gene TRBJ2-3; 10 bases agree with TRBD1. The CDR3 is made up of 19 amino acids. Germline V lookup: CDR1 LNHNV, CDR2 YYDKDF (reference sequence). J gave up 3 bases and V 0 bases, and 12 bases lay outside the gene matches. The CDR3 spells CATSRDSSAGQGRTDTQYF. CDR3 nucleotides: TGTGCCACCAGCAGAGATAGTTCGGCGGGACAGGGGAGAACAGATACGCAGTATTTT.

The chain uses TRBV19 and TRBJ1-2; no firm D call. There are 12 residues in the CDR3. V lost 2 bases and J lost 3, with 4 bases in between. Germline lookup yields CDR1 LNHDA and CDR2 SQIVND (reference sequence). CDR3 amino acids: CASSIQDYGYTF. DNA for the CDR3: TGTGCCAGTAGTATACAGGACTATGGCTACACCTTC.

Here the CDR3 DNA reads TGTGCCAGCAGCCAACGGGGACTAGCGGGGGGGACCTCCTACGAGCAGTACTTC. This encodes CASSQRGLAGGTSYEQYF. The chain couples TRBV4-2 to TRBJ2-7; 16 nucleotides match TRBD2. Germline V lookup: CDR1 LGHNA, CDR2 YNFKEQ. The CDR3 extends over 18 amino acids. V was pared by 2 bases and J by 0 bases, with 4 bases of the junction left unmatched.

The chain is built from TRBV5-6 and TRBJ2-1; 8 bases align to TRBD1. The CDR3 loop spans 15 amino acids. V lost 6 bases to trimming and J lost 6 bases; unmatched junction nucleotides: 11. Per germline, CDR1 SGHDT and CDR2 YYEEEE. The CDR3 loop is CASTFKDRDFNEQFF. In DNA form, the CDR3 reads TGTGCCAGCACCTTTAAGGACAGGGATTTCAATGAGCAGTTCTTC.